This section outlines one T cell receptor (beta chain) sequence together with its context. As yet, its antigen is unknown. The source of the sample is a study of shared clonotypes between healthy human individuals. Broader study findings: In contrast to clonotypes shared by all four donors, non-shared clonotypes had lower generation probabilities. Naive CD4 clonotypes were shared across a few donors at about 5%.

V lost 6 bases, J lost 2 bases, and 24 bases stayed unmatched. Per the germline V gene, CDR1 is SQVTM and CDR2 is ANQGSEA. This CDR3 region has 20 residues. Each sorted subset replicate got 200 ng genomic DNA, roughly 30,000 genomes. TCRdb keeps only in-frame clones here, not all; method: immunoSEQ multiplex PCR. The sample holds about 1.5 million clones, about 98% seen once. The sequenced material came from naive CD4+ T cells sorted from blood. Noted subset: CD45RA+ positively selected. This rearrangement joins TRBV29-1 to TRBJ2-1; TRBD1 matches 8 bases. This TCR derives from a man younger than 45 in good health. CDR3 amino acids: CSVRPLYFPGQGQTYNEQFF. CDR3 DNA sequence: TGCAGCGTACGACCGCTTTATTTCCCTGGACAGGGTCAAACCTACAATGAGCAGTTCTTC.